The 13 T cell receptor beta chains below were found in one sample sequenced in a study of radiotherapy plus CTLA-4 blockade in lung cancer. TCRdb keeps only in-frame clones here, not all; method: immunoSEQ multiplex PCR. The sample comprises 50,000 to 65,000 clones, 77% of which are singletons, and over 2% rests with the top ten. The specimen was peripheral blood, collected from a patient treated with radiotherapy plus ipilimumab. Every receptor here comes from a human donor with non-small cell lung cancer whose response to radiotherapy plus ipilimumab could not be evaluated.

The genes are TRBV7-2 and TRBJ2-1; 9 bases agree with TRBD2. Germline V gives CDR1 SGHTA, CDR2 FQGNSA. This CDR3 contains 15 residues. V lost 1 base to trimming and J lost 10 bases; unmatched junction nucleotides: 8. CDR3 protein: CASSLVASGTLEQFF. DNA for the CDR3: TGTGCCAGCAGCTTAGTGGCTAGCGGGACGTTAGAGCAGTTCTTC. The complete variable domain, with remaining parts taken from reference TRBV7-2 and TRBJ2-1, reads GAGVSQSPSNKVTEKGKDVELRCDPISGHTALYWYRQSLGQGLEFLIYFQGNSAPDKSGLPSDRFSAERTGGSVSTLTIQRTQQEDSAVYLCASSLVASGTLEQFFGPGTRLTVL.

The J gene is TRBJ1-5, the V gene TRBV7-3; tentative D call: TRBD1 (6 bases). The CDR3 covers 20 residues. Germline loops: CDR1 SGHTA, CDR2 FQGTGA. V gave up 1 base and J gave up 0 bases, with 22 bases separating them. The CDR3 DNA sequence: TGTGCCAGCAGCTTAATAACCAGGGGCCCCGAGGGGGATAGCAATCAGCCCCAGCATTTT. Its protein is CASSLITRGPEGDSNQPQHF.

In this sample, this clone turned up once. The rearrangement joins TRBV23-1 to TRBJ2-2; 7 positions agree with TRBD2. TRBV23-1 carries the ORF label, with uncertain function. The V gene end was trimmed by 7 bases and the J gene end by 3 bases; junction bases not matched to a gene: 8. This CDR3 is 15 amino acids long. CDR3 coding DNA: TGCGCCAGCAATTCCAGCGGGGACGACACCGGGGAGCTGTTTTTT. Protein sequence: CASNSSGDDTGELFF.

The chain combines TRBV7-9 with TRBJ2-1; possibly TRBD1 for D (5 bases). Trimming removed 8 bases from V and 0 bases from J, with 11 bases in between. CDR1 and CDR2 (germline): SEHNR, FQNEAQ (reference sequence). The CDR3 consists of 14 residues. The CDR3 bases are TGTGCCAGCGGACAAGTGAGCTCCTACAATGAGCAGTTCTTC. Protein product: CASGQVSSYNEQFF.

This clone occurred once. The chain recombines TRBV7-3 with TRBJ2-3; 9 bases are a match to TRBD1. J lost 6 bases, V lost 4 bases, and 2 bases had no gene match. This CDR3 region has 13 residues. Germline CDR1 reads SGHTA; CDR2 reads FQGTGA. The CDR3: CASSSDRGDTQYF. CDR3 in DNA: TGTGCCAGCAGCTCGGACAGGGGCGATACGCAGTATTTT.

V gene TRBV18 combines with J gene TRBJ2-3; 10 bases are shared with TRBD2. Germline values: CDR1 KGHSH, CDR2 LQKENI. CDR3 size: 17 residues. Germline trimming cut 3 bases from V and 1 base from J; bases unmatched to any gene: 7. The CDR3 region is CASSPNAGTSGTDTQYF. Written as DNA, the CDR3 is TGTGCCAGCTCACCCAACGCAGGGACTAGCGGCACAGATACGCAGTATTTT.

This chain connects TRBV30 to TRBJ1-4; D is unresolved. Per the germline V gene, CDR1 is GTSNPN and CDR2 is SVGIG (reference sequence). Trimming stripped 0 bases from V and 4 bases from J, with 6 bases between. The CDR3 extends over 13 amino acids. The CDR3 DNA is TGTGCCTGGAGTGTACATAATAATGAAAAACTGTTTTTT. It is translated as CAWSVHNNEKLFF. Supplemented by reference TRBV30 and TRBJ1-4, the full variable domain reads SQTIHQWPATLVQPVGSPLSLECTVEGTSNPNLYWYRQAAGRGLQLLFYSVGIGQISSEVPQNLSASRPQDRQFILSSKKLLLSDSGFYLCAWSVHNNEKLFFGSGTQLSVL.

The V and J genes are TRBV30 and TRBJ1-2; 7 nucleotides match TRBD1. With V trimmed by 4 bases and J by 2 bases, 4 bases remained unmatched. CDR1 and CDR2 from the germline V gene are GTSNPN and SVGIG (reference sequence). CDR3 length: 13 amino acids. CDR3 in DNA: TGTGCCTGGAACCAACAGGGGAACTATGGCTACACCTTC. This gives the protein CAWNQQGNYGYTF.

This clone came up a few times. DNA of the CDR3: TGCAGCGCCTACAGGGGTGATACGCAGTATTTT. Its protein product is CSAYRGDTQYF. This chain connects TRBV29-1 to TRBJ2-3, with 7 bases fitting TRBD1. This CDR3 has 11 residues. J gave up 6 bases and V 7 bases, and 4 bases lay outside the gene matches. From germline, CDR1 is SQVTM and CDR2 ANQGSEA.

The chain links TRBV4-3 to TRBJ2-5, with TRBD2 matching over 8 bases. The CDR3 has 14 residues. Germline values: CDR1 LGHNA, CDR2 YSLEER. Unmatched junction bases numbered 9, after V lost 1 base and J lost 11 bases. As DNA, the CDR3 is TGCGCCAGCAGCCAAGTAGGCGGGGGGCGGGAGCAGTACTTC. This gives the protein CASSQVGGGREQYF.

This clone was counted a single time. J is TRBJ1-2 and V is TRBV6-1; perhaps TRBD1 as D (6 bases). The CDR3 runs 19 residues. Trimming removed 1 base at V and 1 base at J, with 22 bases between. Germline loops: CDR1 MNHNS, CDR2 SASEGT. CDR3 DNA sequence: TGTGCCAGCAGTGAAGTTCTACTGGGGGGGGCGAATTATAACTATGGCTACACCTTC. It specifies CASSEVLLGGANYNYGYTF.

The CDR3 DNA follows: TGTGCCAGCTCACCTCTCCGGACAGGGGTTTCCGATACGCAGTATTTT. Encoded protein: CASSPLRTGVSDTQYF. V and J are TRBV18 and TRBJ2-3; 9 bases are a match to TRBD1. The junction had 10 bases not matched to a gene; V was cut back by 3 bases and J by 6 bases. Germline V lookup: CDR1 KGHSH, CDR2 LQKENI. The CDR3 is 16 residues long.

The chain combines TRBV28 with TRBJ2-1; 10 nucleotides align to TRBD2. There are 14 residues in the CDR3. J gave up 8 bases and V 7 bases, and 8 bases lay outside the gene matches. Germline V gene data show CDR1 as MDHEN and CDR2 as SYDVKM. In nucleotides, the CDR3 is TGTGCCAGCAACCTAGCGGGAGTGTTCGATGAGCAGTTCTTC. Amino acids: CASNLAGVFDEQFF.